The TCR beta chain described here comes from a study of blood T cell repertoires in COVID-19. Study-wide background: Samples taken during acute and convalescent COVID-19 were collected in the United States, Italy and Spain. Nucleic acid was either cDNA or gDNA, and it came from T cells, B-cell-depleted T cells, or PBMCs.

The CDR3 contains 16 residues. In germline, CDR1 is SGDLS, CDR2 YYNGEE. V lost 5 bases, J lost 0 bases, and 11 bases stayed unmatched. The method was immunoSEQ multiplex PCR; TCRdb's version includes in-frame clones alone and lacks a portion of them. The sample lists a few hundred thousand clones; 80% to 90% were seen once. The sample comprised PBMCs or T cells enriched from blood (not recorded which). The TCR comes from a woman aged 40-49 years with acute COVID-19. The chain has TRBV9 and TRBJ2-7; TRBD1 aligns across 7 bases. CDR3 protein: CASSKRTGSSSYEQYF. In DNA, the CDR3 is TGTGCCAGCAGTAAAAGGACAGGCTCGAGCTCCTACGAGCAGTACTTC. The full variable domain, completed using reference TRBV9 and TRBJ2-7, is DSGVTQTPKHLITATGQRVTLRCSPRSGDLSVYWYQQSLDQGLQFLIQYYNGEERAKGNILERFSAQQFPDLHSELNLSSLELGDSALYFCASSKRTGSSSYEQYFGPGTRLTVT.